These 3 T cell receptor beta chains share one sample of origin, sequenced in a study of cytotoxic CD8 clonotypes in ibrutinib-treated CLL. Profiling relied on immunoSEQ multiplex PCR, and the TCRdb table lists in-frame clones only, not all of them. Of roughly 250,000 clones in the sample, around 70% are singletons; the top ten hold 15%. The input for sequencing was PBMCs, taken after 24 months of ibrutinib treatment. All receptors come from a human donor with chronic lymphocytic leukemia.

V is TRBV6-5 and J is TRBJ2-5; no definite D call. The CDR3 sequence is 13 residues long. CDR1 is MNHEY and CDR2 is SVGAGI in the germline V gene. V was clipped by 5 bases and J by 3 bases, with 10 bases between them. The CDR3 loop reads CASSERVEETQYF. The CDR3 region has the DNA TGTGCCAGCAGTGAAAGAGTAGAAGAGACCCAGTACTTC.

The chain employs TRBV18 and TRBJ2-7; the match to TRBD1 covers 7 bases. Germline CDR1 is KGHSH and CDR2 is LQKENI. The CDR3 runs to 15 residues. The V segment lost 5 bases and the J segment 2 bases; nucleotides outside the gene matches: 9. CDR3 sequence reads: CASSSNRDSAYEQYF. The DNA of the CDR3 is TGTGCCAGCTCATCAAACCGGGACAGCGCCTACGAGCAGTACTTC.

This clone was picked up a small number of times. This chain links TRBV13 with TRBJ2-2; D is ambiguous. Germline CDR1 reads PRHDT; CDR2 reads FYEKMQ (reference sequence). V was pared by 5 bases and J by 5 bases, with 9 bases between. The CDR3 is made up of 13 amino acids. The CDR3: CASSPALTGELFF. In DNA form, the CDR3 reads TGTGCCAGCAGCCCCGCACTGACCGGGGAGCTGTTTTTT.